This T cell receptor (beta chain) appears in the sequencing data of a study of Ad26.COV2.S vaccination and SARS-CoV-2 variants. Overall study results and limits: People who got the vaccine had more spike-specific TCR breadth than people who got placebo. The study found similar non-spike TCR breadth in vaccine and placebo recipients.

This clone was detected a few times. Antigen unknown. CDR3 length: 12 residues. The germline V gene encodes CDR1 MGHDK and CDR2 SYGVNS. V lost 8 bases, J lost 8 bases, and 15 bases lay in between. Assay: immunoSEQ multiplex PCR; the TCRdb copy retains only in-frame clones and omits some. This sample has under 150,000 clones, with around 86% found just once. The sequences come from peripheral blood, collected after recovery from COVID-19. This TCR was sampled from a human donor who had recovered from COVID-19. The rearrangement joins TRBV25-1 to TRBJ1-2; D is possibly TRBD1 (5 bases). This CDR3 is CASHDSGGGYTF. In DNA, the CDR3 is TGTGCCAGCCACGACAGCGGAGGAGGCTACACCTTC.